The rows below give T cell receptor beta chains drawn from one sample of a study of shared clonotypes between healthy human individuals. Profiling relied on immunoSEQ multiplex PCR, and the TCRdb table lists in-frame clones only, not all of them. The sample lists about 680,000 clones, roughly nine tenths seen once, with about 24% in the top ten. Sample: naive CD8+ T cells sorted from blood. The source of these receptors is a man in his thirties or forties in good health. CDR3s include the opening cysteine and the closing phenylalanine or tryptophan. D genes are given only for firm matches. The size field is filled for only some rows; it gives once, few, many or a size class.

V gene: TRBV11-1
D gene: TRBD1
clone size: .
J gene: TRBJ2-1
CDR3 DNA: TGTGCCAGCAGCTCCGGGACAGGAGGACCCAATGAGCAGTTCTTC
CDR3 protein: CASSSGTGGPNEQFF

V gene: TRBV7-2
D gene: TRBD2
clone size: .
J gene: TRBJ2-1
CDR3 DNA: TGTGCCAGCAGCTGGGCGGGAGGGAACAATGAGCAGTTCTTC
CDR3 protein: CASSWAGGNNEQFF

V gene: TRBV19
D gene: .
clone size: .
J gene: TRBJ2-1
CDR3 DNA: TGTGCCAGTAGTATAGACTTCCGGACCTATTACAATGAGCAGTTCTTC
CDR3 protein: CASSIDFRTYYNEQFF

V gene: TRBV7-6
D gene: .
clone size: .
J gene: TRBJ2-7
CDR3 DNA: TGTGCCAGCAGCCCAGGGACAGGAGCGGGGGAGCAGTACTTC
CDR3 protein: CASSPGTGAGEQYF

V gene: TRBV7-9
D gene: .
clone size: .
J gene: TRBJ1-5
CDR3 DNA: TGTGCCAACAAACCCGGGCAGCCCCAGCATTTT
CDR3 protein: CANKPGQPQHF

V gene: TRBV27
D gene: .
clone size: .
J gene: TRBJ2-5
CDR3 DNA: TGTGCCAGCAGTTTGGGTACTACACCACGGGAGACCCAGTACTTC
CDR3 protein: CASSLGTTPRETQYF

V gene: TRBV29-1
D gene: .
clone size: .
J gene: TRBJ2-1
CDR3 DNA: TGCAGCGTTGACAGAGGCACCTACAATGAGCAGTTCTTC
CDR3 protein: CSVDRGTYNEQFF

V gene: TRBV6-1
D gene: .
clone size: once
J gene: TRBJ2-3
CDR3 DNA: TGTGCCAGCAGTGAATTTGTCGGCACAGATACGCAGTATTTT
CDR3 protein: CASSEFVGTDTQYF

V gene: TRBV7-9
D gene: .
clone size: once
J gene: TRBJ1-5
CDR3 DNA: TGTGCCAGCAGCTTAGAAGCCGACAGAGACTCTAGCAATCAGCCCCAGCATTTT
CDR3 protein: CASSLEADRDSSNQPQHF

V gene: TRBV5-6
D gene: TRBD2
clone size: .
J gene: TRBJ2-1
CDR3 DNA: TGTGCCAGCAGCATCGGGAGGGCCGCGTACAATGAGCAGTTCTTC
CDR3 protein: CASSIGRAAYNEQFF

V gene: TRBV27
D gene: .
clone size: .
J gene: TRBJ2-5
CDR3 DNA: TGTGCCAGCAGTTTGGGGGGAGCTGGGTGGGAGACCCAGTACTTC
CDR3 protein: CASSLGGAGWETQYF

V gene: TRBV27
D gene: .
clone size: once
J gene: TRBJ1-2
CDR3 DNA: TGTGCCAGCAGCACTACAGGAGCTAGCTATGGCTACACCTTC
CDR3 protein: CASSTTGASYGYTF

V gene: TRBV10-3
D gene: .
clone size: .
J gene: TRBJ2-1
CDR3 DNA: TGTGCCATCAGTGAGATTCAGGGGAGCTCCTACAATGAGCAGTTCTTC
CDR3 protein: CAISEIQGSSYNEQFF

V gene: TRBV11-2
D gene: TRBD1
clone size: .
J gene: TRBJ2-5
CDR3 DNA: TGTGCCAGCAGCGGTATGGGACAGGGTGAGATGGAGACCCAGTACTTC
CDR3 protein: CASSGMGQGEMETQYF

V gene: TRBV27
D gene: .
clone size: .
J gene: TRBJ2-7
CDR3 DNA: TGTGCCAGCAGTTATGGGGTCTCGTACGAGCAGTACTTC
CDR3 protein: CASSYGVSYEQYF

V gene: TRBV12-2
D gene: .
clone size: .
J gene: TRBJ2-7
CDR3 DNA: TGTGCAAGTCGCTTAAAATGGCGGGTTACCTACGAGCAGTACTTC
CDR3 protein: CASRLKWRVTYEQYF

V gene: TRBV27
D gene: TRBD2
clone size: .
J gene: TRBJ2-3
CDR3 DNA: TGTGCCAGCAGCCCCGGGACTAGCAGCGATACGCAGTATTTT
CDR3 protein: CASSPGTSSDTQYF

V gene: TRBV13
D gene: .
clone size: .
J gene: TRBJ2-1
CDR3 DNA: TGTGCCAGCAGCTTTGAGCGTTTGGGCTACAATGAGCAGTTCTTC
CDR3 protein: CASSFERLGYNEQFF

V gene: TRBV27
D gene: .
clone size: .
J gene: TRBJ2-7
CDR3 DNA: TGTGCCAGCAGTTTATCGGGGGCTGGGTCCTACGAGCAGTACTTC
CDR3 protein: CASSLSGAGSYEQYF

V gene: TRBV6-6
D gene: TRBD1
clone size: few
J gene: TRBJ2-7
CDR3 DNA: TGTGCCAGCAGTTCGACAGGGACCTACGAGCAGTACTTC
CDR3 protein: CASSSTGTYEQYF

V gene: TRBV6-5
D gene: .
clone size: .
J gene: TRBJ1-2
CDR3 DNA: TGTGCCAGCAAAGGCACGAACTATGGCTACACCTTC
CDR3 protein: CASKGTNYGYTF

V gene: TRBV27
D gene: .
clone size: .
J gene: TRBJ2-1
CDR3 DNA: TGTGCCAGCAGTTCTATTCGGAGAGACAATGAGCAGTTCTTC
CDR3 protein: CASSSIRRDNEQFF

V gene: TRBV14
D gene: TRBD2
clone size: .
J gene: TRBJ2-1
CDR3 DNA: TGTGCCAGCTACACGGGGGGCCTAGCGGGAGGGACCCATGAGCAGTTCTTC
CDR3 protein: CASYTGGLAGGTHEQFF

V gene: TRBV6-5
D gene: TRBD2
clone size: .
J gene: TRBJ2-1
CDR3 DNA: TGTGCCAGCAGCCCTTTGGCTAGCGGTTACAATGAGCAGTTCTTC
CDR3 protein: CASSPLASGYNEQFF

V gene: TRBV28
D gene: TRBD1
clone size: .
J gene: TRBJ1-1
CDR3 DNA: TGTGCCAGCATGTACAGGGGATTAGGAACTGAAGCTTTCTTT
CDR3 protein: CASMYRGLGTEAFF

V gene: TRBV7-9
D gene: .
clone size: once
J gene: TRBJ2-7
CDR3 DNA: TGTGCCAGCAGCTTAGCCCCCTTTAGCGAGCAGTACTTC
CDR3 protein: CASSLAPFSEQYF

V gene: TRBV5-4
D gene: .
clone size: .
J gene: TRBJ2-1
CDR3 DNA: TGTGCCAGCAGCCGGGGCGTTTCCGGGAGCCCCTACAATGAGCAGTTCTTC
CDR3 protein: CASSRGVSGSPYNEQFF

V gene: TRBV2
D gene: .
clone size: .
J gene: TRBJ1-4
CDR3 DNA: TGTGCCAGCAGTTGGGGGATCAATGAAAAACTGTTTTTT
CDR3 protein: CASSWGINEKLFF

V gene: TRBV30
D gene: TRBD1
clone size: .
J gene: TRBJ2-7
CDR3 DNA: TGTGCCTGGAGCGTCGGGACAGGCTACGAGCAGTACTTC
CDR3 protein: CAWSVGTGYEQYF

V gene: TRBV11-2
D gene: .
clone size: .
J gene: TRBJ2-2
CDR3 DNA: TGTGCCAGCACCTATGGGGCCAGCACCGGGGAGCTGTTTTTT
CDR3 protein: CASTYGASTGELFF

V gene: TRBV2
D gene: TRBD2
clone size: .
J gene: TRBJ2-1
CDR3 DNA: TGTGCCAGCAGTGACTCATTAGCGGGAGGGCCACGGGATGAGCAGTTCTTC
CDR3 protein: CASSDSLAGGPRDEQFF

V gene: TRBV10-3
D gene: TRBD1
clone size: .
J gene: TRBJ2-5
CDR3 DNA: TGTGCCACACAACACGGGACAGACAAAGAGACCCAGTACTTC
CDR3 protein: CATQHGTDKETQYF

V gene: TRBV4-1
D gene: .
clone size: .
J gene: TRBJ2-1
CDR3 DNA: TGCGCCAGCAGCCAAAGCGAGTCCTACAATGAGCAGTTCTTC
CDR3 protein: CASSQSESYNEQFF

V gene: TRBV27
D gene: .
clone size: once
J gene: TRBJ2-3
CDR3 DNA: TGTGCCAGCAGCCCGATCAACACAGATACGCAGTATTTT
CDR3 protein: CASSPINTDTQYF

V gene: TRBV5-4
D gene: .
clone size: .
J gene: TRBJ2-3
CDR3 DNA: TGTGCCAGCAGCTTATTTATAGATACGCAGTATTTT
CDR3 protein: CASSLFIDTQYF

V gene: TRBV29-1
D gene: TRBD2
clone size: .
J gene: TRBJ2-7
CDR3 DNA: TGCAGCGTTGAAGGGGTGACTAGCGGGCCGTCCTACGAGCAGTACTTC
CDR3 protein: CSVEGVTSGPSYEQYF

V gene: TRBV29-1
D gene: .
clone size: once
J gene: TRBJ1-1
CDR3 DNA: TGCAGCGTCGAAACCAGGGAGAACACTGAAGCTTTCTTT
CDR3 protein: CSVETRENTEAFF

V gene: TRBV9
D gene: .
clone size: .
J gene: TRBJ1-3
CDR3 DNA: TGTGCCAGCACCTCCCGGGACAACGCTGGAAACACCATATATTTT
CDR3 protein: CASTSRDNAGNTIYF

V gene: TRBV4-1
D gene: .
clone size: .
J gene: TRBJ2-3
CDR3 DNA: TGCGCCAGCAGCCCCGTTGTGCGGGACGACGATCTTAGCACAGATACGCAGTATTTT
CDR3 protein: CASSPVVRDDDLSTDTQYF

V gene: TRBV19
D gene: .
clone size: .
J gene: TRBJ2-1
CDR3 DNA: TGTGCCAGTAGTCCGGACGGCTACAATGAGCAGTTCTTC
CDR3 protein: CASSPDGYNEQFF

V gene: TRBV4-3
D gene: .
clone size: .
J gene: TRBJ2-7
CDR3 DNA: TGCGCCAGCAGCCAAGATCCTAGTCCCCCCTACGAGCAGTACTTC
CDR3 protein: CASSQDPSPPYEQYF

V gene: TRBV27
D gene: .
clone size: few
J gene: TRBJ2-5
CDR3 DNA: TGTGCCAGCAGTTTCCTGGGGTCTTATGTAAGAGAGGCCCAGTACTTC
CDR3 protein: CASSFLGSYVREAQYF